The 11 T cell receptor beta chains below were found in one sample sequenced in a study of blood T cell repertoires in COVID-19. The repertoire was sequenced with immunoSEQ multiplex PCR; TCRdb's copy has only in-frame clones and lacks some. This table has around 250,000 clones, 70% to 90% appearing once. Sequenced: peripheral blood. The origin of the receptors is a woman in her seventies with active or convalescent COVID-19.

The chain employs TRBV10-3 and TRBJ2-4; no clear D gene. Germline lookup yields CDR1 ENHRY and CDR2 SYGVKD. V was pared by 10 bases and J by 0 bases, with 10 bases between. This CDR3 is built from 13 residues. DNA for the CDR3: TGTGCCACCCAGGAATTAGCCAAAAACATTCAGTACTTC. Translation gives CATQELAKNIQYF.

The CDR3 DNA is TGCGCCAGCAGCGTAGAGGCTGGCACTGAAGCTTTCTTT. Encoded protein: CASSVEAGTEAFF. The chain is built from TRBV4-3 and TRBJ1-1, with unresolved D. Germline lookup yields CDR1 LGHNA and CDR2 YSLEER. V lost 5 bases, J lost 4 bases, and 11 bases lay in between. There are 13 residues in the CDR3.

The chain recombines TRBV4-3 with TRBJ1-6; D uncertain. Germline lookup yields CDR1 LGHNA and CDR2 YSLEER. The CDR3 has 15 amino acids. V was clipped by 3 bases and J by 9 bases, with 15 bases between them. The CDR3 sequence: CASSQGRTLGSPLHF. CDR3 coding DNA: TGCGCCAGCAGCCAGGGGAGGACTCTAGGTTCACCCCTCCACTTT.

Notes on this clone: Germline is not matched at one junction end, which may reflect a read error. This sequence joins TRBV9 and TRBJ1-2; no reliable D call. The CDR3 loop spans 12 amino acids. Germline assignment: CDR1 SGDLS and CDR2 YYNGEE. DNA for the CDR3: TGTGCCAGCAGCCTCCGAGATGGGCCTCCCGCCTTC. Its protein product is CASSLRDGPPAF. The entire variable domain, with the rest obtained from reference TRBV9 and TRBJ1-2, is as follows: DSGVTQTPKHLITATGQRVTLRCSPRSGDLSVYWYQQSLDQGLQFLIQYYNGEERAKGNILERFSAQQFPDLHSELNLSSLELGDSALYFCASSLRDGPPAFGSGTRLTVV.

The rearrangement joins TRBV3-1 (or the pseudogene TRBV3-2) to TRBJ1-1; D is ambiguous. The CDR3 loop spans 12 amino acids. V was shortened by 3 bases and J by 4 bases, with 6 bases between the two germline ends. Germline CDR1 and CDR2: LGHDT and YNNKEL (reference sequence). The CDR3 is CASSHTATEAFF. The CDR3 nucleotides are TGTGCCAGCAGCCATACAGCCACTGAAGCTTTCTTT.

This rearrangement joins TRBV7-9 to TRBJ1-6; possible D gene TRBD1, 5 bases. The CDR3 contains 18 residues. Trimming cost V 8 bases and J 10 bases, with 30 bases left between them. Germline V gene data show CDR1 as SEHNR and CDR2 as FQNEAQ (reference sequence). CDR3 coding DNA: TGTGCCAGCTCGATTCCCGGCCTACAGGATCACGGCAGATCACCCCTCCACTTT. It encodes CASSIPGLQDHGRSPLHF. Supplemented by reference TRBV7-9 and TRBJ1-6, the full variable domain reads DTGVSQNPRHKITKRGQNVTFRCDPISEHNRLYWYRQTLGQGPEFLTYFQNEAQLEKSRLLSDRFSAERPKGSFSTLEIQRTEQGDSAMYLCASSIPGLQDHGRSPLHFGNGTRLTVT.

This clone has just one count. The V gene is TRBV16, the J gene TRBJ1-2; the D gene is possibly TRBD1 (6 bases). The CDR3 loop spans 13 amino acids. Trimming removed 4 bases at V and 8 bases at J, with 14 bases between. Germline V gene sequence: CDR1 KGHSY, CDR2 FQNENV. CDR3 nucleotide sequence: TGTGCCAGCAGCCCAGGGGTCACGGGAGGCTACACCTTC. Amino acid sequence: CASSPGVTGGYTF.

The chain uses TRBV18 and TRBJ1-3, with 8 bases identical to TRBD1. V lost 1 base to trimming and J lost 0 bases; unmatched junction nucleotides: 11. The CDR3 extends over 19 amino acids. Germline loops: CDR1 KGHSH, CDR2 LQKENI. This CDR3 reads CASSPLSGQGSPSGNTIYF. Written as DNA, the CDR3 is TGTGCCAGCTCACCACTGAGCGGACAGGGCTCACCCTCTGGAAACACCATATATTTT.

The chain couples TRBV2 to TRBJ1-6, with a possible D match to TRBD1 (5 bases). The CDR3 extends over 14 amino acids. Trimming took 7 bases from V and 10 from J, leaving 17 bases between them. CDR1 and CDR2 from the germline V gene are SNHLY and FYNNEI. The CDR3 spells CASTTLQEGSPLHF. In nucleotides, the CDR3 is TGTGCCAGCACCACTTTACAGGAGGGATCACCCCTCCACTTT.

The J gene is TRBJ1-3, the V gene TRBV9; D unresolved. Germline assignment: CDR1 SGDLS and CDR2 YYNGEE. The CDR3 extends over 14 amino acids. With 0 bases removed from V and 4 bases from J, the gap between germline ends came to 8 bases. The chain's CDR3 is CASSVAFEGNTIYF. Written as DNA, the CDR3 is TGTGCCAGCAGCGTAGCTTTTGAGGGAAACACCATATATTTT.

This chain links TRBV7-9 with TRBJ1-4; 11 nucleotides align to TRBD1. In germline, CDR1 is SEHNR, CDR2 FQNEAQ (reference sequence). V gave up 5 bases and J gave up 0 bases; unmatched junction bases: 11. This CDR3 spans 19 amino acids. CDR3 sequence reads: CASSKRLGTGGATNEKLFF. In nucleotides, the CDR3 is TGTGCCAGCAGCAAACGACTTGGGACAGGGGGTGCAACTAATGAAAAACTGTTTTTT.